This T cell receptor beta chain was documented in a study of cytomegalovirus exposure and HLA in healthy donors. The study's findings and limits: Most sequenced TCRs were rare (though some public TCRs occurred in many donors). Analyses of presence/absence relied on an assumption of roughly uniform sequencing depth across donors. In an earlier analysis, in roughly 580 donors, most V segments appeared productive either ~87% or ~30% of the time.

Regarding this clone: Its antigen is unknown.

Nominal health characterized the donors when sampled, though unrecorded immune exposures were likely. The CDR3 consists of 17 residues. The germline V gene encodes CDR1 SGHRS and CDR2 YFSETQ. After removal of 4 bases from V and 1 base from J, the junction contained 9 bases not matched to a gene. 60 Vbeta and 13 Jbeta primers were used in PCR. Produced via immunoSEQ multiplex PCR; TCRdb's table is partial and in-frame only. The table records about 160,000 clones, approximately 85% of them present only once. Sequenced input: PBMCs. The chain links TRBV5-1 to TRBJ2-1; 9 bases agree with TRBD1. This receptor was taken from a man younger than 35 in good health and CMV-seropositive. The CDR3 DNA follows: TGCGCCAGCAGCCTGGGACAGGGAGAGGGTTCCTACAATGAGCAGTTCTTC. It specifies CASSLGQGEGSYNEQFF.